Listed below are T cell receptor beta chains from one sample, sequenced in a study of blood T cell repertoires in COVID-19. Method: immunoSEQ multiplex PCR; TCRdb's copy keeps in-frame clones and lacks some. The sample holds some 270,000 clones, 65% to 85% seen once. The specimen was peripheral blood. The receptors were gathered from a woman aged 40 to 50 who had recovered from COVID-19. CDR3s include the opening cysteine and the closing phenylalanine or tryptophan. Each record gives: CDR3 length, clone size, V gene, D gene, J gene, CDR3 DNA, CDR3 protein. D genes are given only for firm matches. A row's size may be missing; if present it is once, few, many or a size class.

cdr3_length: 15
clone_size: .
v_call: TRBV2
d_call: TRBD2
j_call: TRBJ2-2
cdr3_nt: TGTGCCAGCAGTGACGGCGGGGGGGCCGCCGGGGAGCTGTTTTTT
cdr3_aa: CASSDGGGAAGELFF

cdr3_length: 14
clone_size: .
v_call: TRBV6-5
d_call: TRBD1
j_call: TRBJ1-5
cdr3_nt: TGTGCCAGCAGTTGGACAGGGTGGAATCAGCCCCAGCATTTT
cdr3_aa: CASSWTGWNQPQHF

cdr3_length: 12
clone_size: .
v_call: TRBV5-1
d_call: .
j_call: TRBJ2-5
cdr3_nt: TGCGCCAGCAGCTTGGCCAGGGAGACCCAGTACTTC
cdr3_aa: CASSLARETQYF

cdr3_length: 20
clone_size: .
v_call: TRBV21-1
d_call: .
j_call: TRBJ2-7
cdr3_nt: TGTGCCAGCAGCAAAGTAACGCTAGCGGGGGGCCATGTCTCCTATTACGAGCAGTACTTC
cdr3_aa: CASSKVTLAGGHVSYYEQYF

cdr3_length: 15
clone_size: .
v_call: TRBV29-1
d_call: TRBD1
j_call: TRBJ2-3
cdr3_nt: TGCAGCGTTGAAGGGGGACAGGGGGCAACAGATACGCAGTATTTT
cdr3_aa: CSVEGGQGATDTQYF

cdr3_length: 14
clone_size: .
v_call: TRBV7-9
d_call: .
j_call: TRBJ1-2
cdr3_nt: TGTGCCAGCAGCTTACGCGAGGGGGACTATGGCTACACCTTC
cdr3_aa: CASSLREGDYGYTF

cdr3_length: 13
clone_size: few
v_call: TRBV23-1
d_call: .
j_call: TRBJ2-3
cdr3_nt: TGCGCCAGCAGCTTACGGGAGACAGATACGCAGTATTTT
cdr3_aa: CASSLRETDTQYF

cdr3_length: 18
clone_size: .
v_call: TRBV19
d_call: TRBD1
j_call: TRBJ1-1
cdr3_nt: TGTGCCAGTAAGGGCCCCTTTGGGACAGGGGGCGAGGGGACTGAAGCTTTCTTT
cdr3_aa: CASKGPFGTGGEGTEAFF

cdr3_length: 15
clone_size: .
v_call: TRBV27
d_call: .
j_call: TRBJ2-1
cdr3_nt: TGTGCCAGCAGTTTAACGGGGGGCGCCTACAATGAGCAGTTCTTC
cdr3_aa: CASSLTGGAYNEQFF

cdr3_length: 13
clone_size: .
v_call: TRBV7-9
d_call: .
j_call: TRBJ1-1
cdr3_nt: TGTGCCAGCAGCTCTAGCGAAGGGATCCGAGGTTTCTTT
cdr3_aa: CASSSSEGIRGFF

cdr3_length: 15
clone_size: .
v_call: TRBV15
d_call: TRBD2
j_call: TRBJ2-2
cdr3_nt: TGTGCCACCAGCGGTAAGGGACTAGCGAACGGGGAGCTGTTTTTT
cdr3_aa: CATSGKGLANGELFF

cdr3_length: 15
clone_size: many
v_call: TRBV19
d_call: TRBD1
j_call: TRBJ1-6
cdr3_nt: TGTGCCAGCCGGGACAGGGGCGCTTATAATTCACCCCTCCACTTT
cdr3_aa: CASRDRGAYNSPLHF

cdr3_length: 14
clone_size: few
v_call: TRBV19
d_call: .
j_call: TRBJ1-5
cdr3_nt: TGTGCCAGTAGTTGGGGACAACGCAATCAGCCCCAGCATTTT
cdr3_aa: CASSWGQRNQPQHF

cdr3_length: 12
clone_size: .
v_call: TRBV7-2
d_call: TRBD1
j_call: TRBJ1-2
cdr3_nt: TGTGCCAGCAGCCGACCAGGGGGAGGCTACACCTTC
cdr3_aa: CASSRPGGGYTF

cdr3_length: 11
clone_size: .
v_call: TRBV12-3/TRBV12-4
d_call: .
j_call: TRBJ2-5
cdr3_nt: TGTGCCAGCAGTTATCTGGAGACCCAGTACTTC
cdr3_aa: CASSYLETQYF

cdr3_length: 12
clone_size: .
v_call: TRBV28
d_call: .
j_call: TRBJ1-5
cdr3_nt: TGTGCCGGCGGGGGCACTCGGAAGCCCCAGCATTTT
cdr3_aa: CAGGGTRKPQHF

cdr3_length: 18
clone_size: .
v_call: TRBV15
d_call: TRBD1
j_call: TRBJ2-2
cdr3_nt: TGTGCCACCAGCAGATTAGGACAGGGAACCGCGAACACCGGGGAGCTGTTTTTT
cdr3_aa: CATSRLGQGTANTGELFF

cdr3_length: 18
clone_size: .
v_call: TRBV7-9
d_call: .
j_call: TRBJ1-4
cdr3_nt: TGTGCCAGCAGATCCTCCGGAAGGGTAGGGGCAACTAATGAAAAACTGTTTTTT
cdr3_aa: CASRSSGRVGATNEKLFF

cdr3_length: 14
clone_size: .
v_call: TRBV11-2
d_call: .
j_call: TRBJ1-2
cdr3_nt: TGTGCCAGCAGTCGGGGGGAAGCTAACTATGGCTACACCTTC
cdr3_aa: CASSRGEANYGYTF

cdr3_length: 14
clone_size: .
v_call: TRBV27
d_call: .
j_call: TRBJ2-3
cdr3_nt: TGTGCCAGCAGCCCCCGGGTCTTGACAGATACGCAGTATTTT
cdr3_aa: CASSPRVLTDTQYF

cdr3_length: 14
clone_size: .
v_call: TRBV7-2
d_call: TRBD1
j_call: TRBJ2-1
cdr3_nt: TGTGCCAGCAGCTTGGGGTACAGGGGGCTGGAGCAGTTCTTC
cdr3_aa: CASSLGYRGLEQFF

cdr3_length: 14
clone_size: .
v_call: TRBV5-4
d_call: .
j_call: TRBJ1-1
cdr3_nt: TGTGCCAGCAGCCCGGGGGTCACGAACACTGAAGCTTTCTTT
cdr3_aa: CASSPGVTNTEAFF

cdr3_length: 13
clone_size: .
v_call: TRBV7-2
d_call: TRBD2
j_call: TRBJ2-1
cdr3_nt: TGTGCCAGCAGCCGGATGCGGGGGAGTGAGCAGTTCTTC
cdr3_aa: CASSRMRGSEQFF

cdr3_length: 15
clone_size: .
v_call: TRBV10-3
d_call: .
j_call: TRBJ2-6
cdr3_nt: TGTGCCATCAGCGGAGGGGGCGATGGGGCCAACGTCCTGACTTTC
cdr3_aa: CAISGGGDGANVLTF

cdr3_length: 12
clone_size: .
v_call: TRBV10-3
d_call: .
j_call: TRBJ1-1
cdr3_nt: TGTGCCACTCTTTCAGGGAGGACTGAAGCTTTCTTT
cdr3_aa: CATLSGRTEAFF

cdr3_length: 14
clone_size: .
v_call: TRBV5-5
d_call: .
j_call: TRBJ1-3
cdr3_nt: TGTGCCAGCAGCTTGCTAGCCTCTGGAAACACCATATATTTT
cdr3_aa: CASSLLASGNTIYF

cdr3_length: 13
clone_size: .
v_call: TRBV19
d_call: TRBD1
j_call: TRBJ1-1
cdr3_nt: TGTGCCAGCCGGGACAGCTTATACACTGAAGCTTTCTTT
cdr3_aa: CASRDSLYTEAFF

cdr3_length: 17
clone_size: .
v_call: TRBV9
d_call: TRBD1
j_call: TRBJ1-6
cdr3_nt: TGTGCCAGCAGCCCATCCCCCCCCGGGACAGCGAATCCACCCCTCCACTTT
cdr3_aa: CASSPSPPGTANPPLHF

cdr3_length: 15
clone_size: .
v_call: TRBV5-4
d_call: TRBD1
j_call: TRBJ2-7
cdr3_nt: TGTGCCAGCAGCCTCATGGGACAGGTCTCCTACGAGCAGTACTTC
cdr3_aa: CASSLMGQVSYEQYF

cdr3_length: 15
clone_size: .
v_call: TRBV9
d_call: TRBD2
j_call: TRBJ2-1
cdr3_nt: TGTGCCAGCAGCGCCGGGACTAGTTTCTACAATGAGCAGTTCTTC
cdr3_aa: CASSAGTSFYNEQFF

cdr3_length: 13
clone_size: .
v_call: TRBV11-3
d_call: .
j_call: TRBJ2-5
cdr3_nt: TGTGCCAGCAGCCGAACTAGGAAGGAGACCCAGTACTTC
cdr3_aa: CASSRTRKETQYF

cdr3_length: 16
clone_size: .
v_call: TRBV4-1
d_call: .
j_call: TRBJ1-1
cdr3_nt: TGCGCCAGCAGCCCAGGGATCGATTGGGAAGGCGCTGAAGCTTTCTTT
cdr3_aa: CASSPGIDWEGAEAFF

cdr3_length: 15
clone_size: once
v_call: TRBV6-5
d_call: TRBD2
j_call: TRBJ2-3
cdr3_nt: TGTGCCAGCAGATTGACTAGCGGGGGCACAGATACGCAGTATTTT
cdr3_aa: CASRLTSGGTDTQYF

cdr3_length: 15
clone_size: .
v_call: TRBV5-1
d_call: TRBD1
j_call: TRBJ1-3
cdr3_nt: TGCGCCAGCAGCTTGACAGGGGGCATTGGAAACACCATATATTTT
cdr3_aa: CASSLTGGIGNTIYF

cdr3_length: 15
clone_size: .
v_call: TRBV5-6
d_call: .
j_call: TRBJ1-6
cdr3_nt: TGTGCCAGCAGCTCGACAGGAATCCATAATTCACCCCTCCACTTT
cdr3_aa: CASSSTGIHNSPLHF

cdr3_length: 16
clone_size: .
v_call: TRBV28
d_call: .
j_call: TRBJ1-1
cdr3_nt: TGTGCCAGCAGTGCGCCCGGGTCGCGGCTTAACACTGAAGCTTTCTTT
cdr3_aa: CASSAPGSRLNTEAFF

cdr3_length: 15
clone_size: .
v_call: TRBV7-7
d_call: TRBD2
j_call: TRBJ2-2
cdr3_nt: TGTGCCAGCAGCGGGGGGGGTAGCGCCACCGGGGAGCTGTTTTTT
cdr3_aa: CASSGGGSATGELFF

cdr3_length: 15
clone_size: .
v_call: TRBV7-2
d_call: .
j_call: TRBJ2-1
cdr3_nt: TGTGCCAGCAGCTTAGAGACTAGATCCTACAATGAGCAGTTCTTC
cdr3_aa: CASSLETRSYNEQFF

cdr3_length: 18
clone_size: .
v_call: TRBV6-1
d_call: TRBD1
j_call: TRBJ2-7
cdr3_nt: TGTGCCAGCAGTGAAAGGGGACCGGGACAGGGGATCCCCTACGAGCAGTACTTC
cdr3_aa: CASSERGPGQGIPYEQYF

cdr3_length: 15
clone_size: few
v_call: TRBV15
d_call: .
j_call: TRBJ1-6
cdr3_nt: TGTGCCACCAGCGGAAGACAGGCCCTTAATTCACCCCTCCACTTT
cdr3_aa: CATSGRQALNSPLHF

cdr3_length: 17
clone_size: .
v_call: TRBV18
d_call: TRBD1
j_call: TRBJ1-2
cdr3_nt: TGTGCCAGCTCTCCACCGGGACAGGGAAACTCTAACTATGGCTACACCTTC
cdr3_aa: CASSPPGQGNSNYGYTF

cdr3_length: 13
clone_size: .
v_call: TRBV19
d_call: TRBD1
j_call: TRBJ2-7
cdr3_nt: TGTGCCAGTAATCCGCCAGGGGGTGGCGAGCAGTACTTC
cdr3_aa: CASNPPGGGEQYF

cdr3_length: 12
clone_size: .
v_call: TRBV5-1
d_call: .
j_call: TRBJ2-5
cdr3_nt: TGCGCCAGCAGCTCCCGGGGAGAGACCCAGTACTTC
cdr3_aa: CASSSRGETQYF

cdr3_length: 13
clone_size: .
v_call: TRBV19
d_call: TRBD2
j_call: TRBJ2-1
cdr3_nt: TGTGCCAGTAATCAGGTAGTTGGGACTAGAGAGTTCTTC
cdr3_aa: CASNQVVGTREFF

cdr3_length: 13
clone_size: .
v_call: TRBV28
d_call: TRBD1
j_call: TRBJ1-1
cdr3_nt: TGTGCCAGCAGCACACAGGGGACCACTGAAGCTTTCTTT
cdr3_aa: CASSTQGTTEAFF

cdr3_length: 14
clone_size: .
v_call: TRBV28
d_call: .
j_call: TRBJ1-2
cdr3_nt: TGTGCCAGCAGTTTGAGCCGGGTTCAGTATGGCTACACCTTC
cdr3_aa: CASSLSRVQYGYTF

cdr3_length: 17
clone_size: .
v_call: TRBV30
d_call: .
j_call: TRBJ1-4
cdr3_nt: TGTGCCTGGAGGAGCCCCCTAGGGGGGGCAACTAATGAAAAACTGTTTTTT
cdr3_aa: CAWRSPLGGATNEKLFF

cdr3_length: 16
clone_size: .
v_call: TRBV27
d_call: TRBD1
j_call: TRBJ1-5
cdr3_nt: TGTGCCAGCAGACGAACCGGGACAGGGGTTCGTCAGCCCCAGCATTTT
cdr3_aa: CASRRTGTGVRQPQHF

cdr3_length: 15
clone_size: few
v_call: TRBV14
d_call: .
j_call: TRBJ1-6
cdr3_nt: TGTGCCAGCAGCCACAGACAGTTTGGAAATTCACCCCTCCACTTT
cdr3_aa: CASSHRQFGNSPLHF

cdr3_length: 14
clone_size: .
v_call: TRBV5-1
d_call: TRBD1
j_call: TRBJ2-5
cdr3_nt: TGCGCCAGCAGCCCCGGGACAGAAAAGGAGACCCAGTACTTC
cdr3_aa: CASSPGTEKETQYF

cdr3_length: 12
clone_size: .
v_call: TRBV2
d_call: .
j_call: TRBJ1-2
cdr3_nt: TGTGCCAACTACCACAGGGACTATGGCTACACCTTC
cdr3_aa: CANYHRDYGYTF

cdr3_length: 13
clone_size: .
v_call: TRBV5-1
d_call: TRBD1
j_call: TRBJ1-2
cdr3_nt: TGCGCCAGCAGCTCCCAGACAGGGGACGGCTACACCTTC
cdr3_aa: CASSSQTGDGYTF

cdr3_length: 15
clone_size: .
v_call: TRBV18
d_call: .
j_call: TRBJ1-6
cdr3_nt: TGTGCCAGCTCACCGGGCAGCTCCTATAATTCACCCCTCCACTTT
cdr3_aa: CASSPGSSYNSPLHF

cdr3_length: 13
clone_size: .
v_call: TRBV5-1
d_call: .
j_call: TRBJ2-7
cdr3_nt: TGCGCCAGCAGCTTGGGATGGGCCTGGGAGCAGTACTTC
cdr3_aa: CASSLGWAWEQYF